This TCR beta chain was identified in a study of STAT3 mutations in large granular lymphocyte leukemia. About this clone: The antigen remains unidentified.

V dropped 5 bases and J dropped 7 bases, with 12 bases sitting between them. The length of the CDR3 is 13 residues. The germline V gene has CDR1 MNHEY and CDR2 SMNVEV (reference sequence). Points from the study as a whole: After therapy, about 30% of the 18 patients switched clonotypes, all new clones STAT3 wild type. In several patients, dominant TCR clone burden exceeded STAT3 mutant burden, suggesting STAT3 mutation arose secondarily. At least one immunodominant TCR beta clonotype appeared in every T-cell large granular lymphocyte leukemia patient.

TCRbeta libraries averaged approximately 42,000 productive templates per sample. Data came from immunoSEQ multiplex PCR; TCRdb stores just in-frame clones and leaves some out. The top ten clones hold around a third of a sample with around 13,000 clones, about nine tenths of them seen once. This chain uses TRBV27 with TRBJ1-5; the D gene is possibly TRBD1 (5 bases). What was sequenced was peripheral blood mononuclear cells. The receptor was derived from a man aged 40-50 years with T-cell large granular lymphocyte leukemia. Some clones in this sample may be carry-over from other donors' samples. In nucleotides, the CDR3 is TGTGCCAGCAGTCCGGGTGGGGCCCAGCCCCAGCATTTT. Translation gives CASSPGGAQPQHF.